This T cell receptor (beta chain) is from a study of memory CD4+ T cells and cytomegalovirus serostatus. The CDR3 covers 15 residues. Germline CDR1 reads KGHSH; CDR2 reads LQKENI. With V trimmed by 6 bases and J by 4 bases, 9 bases remained unmatched. Single viable CD3+CD4+CD8-CD45RO+ cells were sorted as the memory CD4+ T cells. Serum IgG to CMV pp150, pp28, p38 and p52 defined serostatus. Assay used: immunoSEQ multiplex PCR; TCRdb lists only in-frame clones, some missing. The sample gives about 82,000 clones, around 80% of which show up once; around 0.78% is in the top ten. The sequence was collected from an adult in good health and CMV-seronegative. The chain uses TRBV18 and TRBJ1-2, with 9 bases aligning to TRBD1. Sequencing was performed on memory CD4+ T cells from blood. CDR3 region: CASSPRTGEGYGYTF. CDR3 nucleotides: TGTGCCAGCTCCCCTCGGACAGGGGAGGGCTATGGCTACACCTTC.